A selection of T cell receptor beta chains follows, all from one sample in a study of shared clonotypes between healthy human individuals. The protocol was immunoSEQ multiplex PCR, while the TCRdb copy is restricted to in-frame clones and leaves out a portion. This sample has some 2.1 million clones, with roughly 94% found just once. Sequenced input: naive CD4+ T cells sorted from blood. The receptors here all came from a man aged 18 to 30 in good health. CDR3s include the opening cysteine and the closing phenylalanine or tryptophan. A D gene is named only where the DNA matches it firmly. The size field is filled for only some rows; it gives once, few, many or a size class.

J	size	length	D	V	DNA	CDR3
TRBJ2-3	.	16	.	TRBV18	TGTGCCAGCTCACCACGGAACGGGACGTACTCAGATACGCAGTATTTT	CASSPRNGTYSDTQYF
TRBJ2-2	.	15	TRBD1	TRBV28	TGTGCCAGCACCTTTCAGGGGGCAAACACCGGGGAGCTGTTTTTT	CASTFQGANTGELFF
TRBJ1-1	once	12	TRBD1	TRBV7-9	TGTGCCAGCAGCTTACCAGGGGGGGAAGCTTTCTTT	CASSLPGGEAFF
TRBJ2-2	.	15	.	TRBV5-6	TGTGCCAGCAGCTTTGGAGCGGGTGGCACCGGGGAGCTGTTTTTT	CASSFGAGGTGELFF
TRBJ2-1	.	15	TRBD2	TRBV6-1	TGTGCCAGCAGTGAAGCAACTAGCGGAGAGAATGAGCAGTTCTTC	CASSEATSGENEQFF
TRBJ2-7	.	15	TRBD2	TRBV18	TGTGCCAGCTCACCACCGGGACTAGCCGGCTACGAGCAGTACTTC	CASSPPGLAGYEQYF
TRBJ1-5	.	14	.	TRBV30	TGTGCCTGGAGTGTAGGGTCAGGGAGTCAGCCCCAGCATTTT	CAWSVGSGSQPQHF
TRBJ2-7	.	14	.	TRBV4-1	TGCGCCAGCAGCCCATCCCGAAGTTCCTACGAGCAGTACTTC	CASSPSRSSYEQYF
TRBJ1-6	.	14	TRBD1	TRBV2	TGTGCCAGCAGTGTGGCCAGGGGGAATTCACCCCTCCACTTT	CASSVARGNSPLHF
TRBJ2-5	.	15	.	TRBV2	TGCGCCAGCAGTGCTCTCGGACTCGAACAAGAGACCCAGTACTTC	CASSALGLEQETQYF
TRBJ1-1	.	13	.	TRBV9	TGTGCCAGCAGCGCTGAGGGGAACACTGAAGCTTTCTTT	CASSAEGNTEAFF
TRBJ1-6	.	13	.	TRBV6-1	TGTGCCAGCAGTGCCGAACAGGGTTCACCCCTCCACTTT	CASSAEQGSPLHF
TRBJ1-3	.	18	.	TRBV4-1	TGCGCCAGCAGCCAAGATCGGGGACAAATGGGCTCTGGAAACACCATATATTTT	CASSQDRGQMGSGNTIYF
TRBJ1-2	.	12	.	TRBV5-8	TGTGCCAGCAGCCCCAGGTTATATGGCTACACCTTC	CASSPRLYGYTF
TRBJ1-1	.	14	.	TRBV2	TGTGCCAGCAGTCTGGACGGTATGAACACTGAAGCTTTCTTT	CASSLDGMNTEAFF
TRBJ2-7	.	15	.	TRBV18	TGTGCCAGCTCACCCCCCAGGGGGGGGAACCACGAGCAGTACTTC	CASSPPRGGNHEQYF
TRBJ1-4	once	17	TRBD1	TRBV9	TGTGCCAGCAGCGCCCGGGGACAGGGGACCCCTAATGAAAAACTGTTTTTT	CASSARGQGTPNEKLFF
TRBJ2-1	.	14	.	TRBV6-5	TGTGCCAGCAGTCTTGGGGGGACCTACAATGAGCAGTTCTTC	CASSLGGTYNEQFF
TRBJ2-2	once	15	.	TRBV7-2	TGTGCCAGCAGCCCACCCGTGAGGGGGACCGGGGAGCTGTTTTTT	CASSPPVRGTGELFF
TRBJ1-1	.	13	.	TRBV4-1	TGCGCCAGCAGCCAAGACAGGGAAGCTGAAGCTTTCTTT	CASSQDREAEAFF